This T cell receptor beta chain stems from a study of neoadjuvant anti-PD-1 for oral cavity cancer. Overall study: Patients without progression received a fourth nivolumab dose around day 43, then surgical resection on days 50-56.

A remark on this clone: Its antigen is still unknown.

TCRdb keeps only in-frame clones here, not all; method: immunoSEQ multiplex PCR. Among about 42,000 clones listed, around 79% were seen once. With 3 bases clipped from V and 5 bases from J, the junction kept 5 bases outside the gene matches. The CDR3 length is 15 residues. From germline, CDR1 is GTSNPN and CDR2 SVGIG (reference sequence). Time point given: after neoadjuvant nivolumab, at surgical resection. Findings of the study overall: Each response group had just a few patients in TCR analyses. Non-responders to neoadjuvant nivolumab had significantly more clonal PBMC T cells than responders.

The chain recombines TRBV30 with TRBJ2-5; 14 bases fit TRBD2. The receptor comes from a person aged 35 to 85 with oral cavity squamous cell carcinoma. Source: PBMCs, taken after nivolumab (anti-PD-1) treatment. The CDR3 loop reads CAWSGTSGSVETQYF. The DNA of the CDR3 is TGTGCCTGGAGCGGGACTAGCGGGAGCGTCGAGACCCAGTACTTC.